This record concerns one TCR beta chain sequence. The CDR3 extends over 15 amino acids. Unmatched junction bases numbered 7, after V lost 6 bases and J lost 1 base. CDR1 and CDR2 (germline): LNHDA, SQIVND (reference sequence). This record comes from a study of T cell changes during pregnancy in multiple sclerosis. The repertoire was sequenced with immunoSEQ multiplex PCR; TCRdb's copy has only in-frame clones and lacks some. The table shows some 40,000 clones, with roughly nine tenths occurring only once. This material consisted of CD4+ T cells from peripheral blood mononuclear cells, taken in the third trimester of pregnancy. V gene TRBV19 combines with J gene TRBJ2-7, with TRBD1 identical over 9 bases. The sequence was obtained from a female donor with multiple sclerosis, enrolled in a pregnancy study. The CDR3 spells CASSPGQGQSYEQYF. The DNA of the CDR3 is TGTGCCAGTAGCCCGGGACAGGGTCAATCCTACGAGCAGTACTTC.